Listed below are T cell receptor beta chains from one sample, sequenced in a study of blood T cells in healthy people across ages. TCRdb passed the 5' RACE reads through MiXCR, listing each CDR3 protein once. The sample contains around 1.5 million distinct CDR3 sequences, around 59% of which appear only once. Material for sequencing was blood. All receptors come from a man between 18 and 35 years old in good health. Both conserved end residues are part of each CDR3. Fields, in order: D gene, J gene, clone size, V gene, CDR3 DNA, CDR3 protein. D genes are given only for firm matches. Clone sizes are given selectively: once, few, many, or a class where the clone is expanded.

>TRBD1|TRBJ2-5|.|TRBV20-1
TGCAGTGCTAGGGGACAGGGACAAGAGACCCAGTACTTC
CSARGQGQETQYF
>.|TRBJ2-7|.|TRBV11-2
TGTGCCAGCAGCCCGCGGGGAACTTGGTACGAGCAGTACTTC
CASSPRGTWYEQYF
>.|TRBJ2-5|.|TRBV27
TGTGCCAGCAGTCCGTCCAGGTGGGGGGAGACCCAGTACTTC
CASSPSRWGETQYF
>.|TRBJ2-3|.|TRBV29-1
TGCAACGTACTGTTTCGGGATACGCAGTATTTT
CNVLFRDTQYF
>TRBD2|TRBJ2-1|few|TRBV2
TGTGCCAGCAGTGGTCTAGCGGGAGGAACGTACAATGAGCAGTTCTTC
CASSGLAGGTYNEQFF
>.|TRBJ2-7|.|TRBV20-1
TGCAGTGCTAACAAGGTGGGCTCCTACAATGAGCAGTACTTC
CSANKVGSYNEQYF
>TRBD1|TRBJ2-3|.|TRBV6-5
TGTGCCAGCGGATTTGCAGGGGGCGCGGATACGCAGTATTTT
CASGFAGGADTQYF
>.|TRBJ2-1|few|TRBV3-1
TGTGCCAGCAGCCAACTGGGGAGCTCCTACAATGAGCAGTTCTTC
CASSQLGSSYNEQFF
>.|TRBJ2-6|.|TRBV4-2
TGTGCCGGCAGCCAGCAGGGGTCTGGGGCCAACGTCCTGACTTTC
CAGSQQGSGANVLTF
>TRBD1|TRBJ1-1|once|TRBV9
TGTGCCAGCAGCGTAAGTCAGGGGGGCAACACTGAAGCTTTCTTT
CASSVSQGGNTEAFF
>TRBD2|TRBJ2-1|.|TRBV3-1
TGTGCCAGCACTCGCGGGACTAGCGGGATTATAGATGAGCAGTTCTTC
CASTRGTSGIIDEQFF
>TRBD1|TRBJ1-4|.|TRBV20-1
TGCAGTGCTGACAGGGGTCGGCCTACTAATGAAAAACTGTTTTTT
CSADRGRPTNEKLFF
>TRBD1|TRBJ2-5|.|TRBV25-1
TGTGCCAGCAGTACCCCAGGGGGAAAAGAGACCCAGTACTTC
CASSTPGGKETQYF
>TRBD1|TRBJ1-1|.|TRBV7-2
TGTGCCAGCAGCTCACGGACAGGGCTGAACACTGAAGCTTTCTTT
CASSSRTGLNTEAFF
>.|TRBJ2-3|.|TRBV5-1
TGCGCCAGCAGCGCGGGACCCTCAGATACGCAGTATTTT
CASSAGPSDTQYF
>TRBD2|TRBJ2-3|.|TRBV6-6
TGTGCCAGCAGTTACGAGCGGGGGGGCGAAGATACGCAGTATTTT
CASSYERGGEDTQYF
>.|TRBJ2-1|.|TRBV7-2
TGTGCCAGCAGCTTAGGCGGCCCCACGGCTGAGCAGTTCTTC
CASSLGGPTAEQFF
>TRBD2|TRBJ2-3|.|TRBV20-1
TGCAGTGCTAGTCAATCAGCGGGGGACTATACGCAGTATTTT
CSASQSAGDYTQYF
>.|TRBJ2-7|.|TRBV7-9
TGTGCCAGCAGCTTAGGGGACACCCTCGACGAGCAGTACTTC
CASSLGDTLDEQYF
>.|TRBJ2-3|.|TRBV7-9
TGTGCCAGCAACAAAAAGAGGCAGGGCCCAGATACGCAGTATTTT
CASNKKRQGPDTQYF
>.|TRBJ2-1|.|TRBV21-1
TGTGCCAGCAGCAAAGAGAAGGCTAGCGGAGTCTCCTACAATGAGCAGTTCTTC
CASSKEKASGVSYNEQFF
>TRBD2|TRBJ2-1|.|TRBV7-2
TGTGCCAGCAGCTATACTAGCGGGTGGAATGAGCAGTTCTTC
CASSYTSGWNEQFF
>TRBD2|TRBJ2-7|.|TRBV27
TGTGCCAGCAGCTACAAACTAGCGGAGCTTACCTACGAGCAGTACTTC
CASSYKLAELTYEQYF
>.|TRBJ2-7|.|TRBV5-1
TGCGCCAGCAGAAATCACAGGGAAACCTACGAGCAGTACTTC
CASRNHRETYEQYF